The 7 T cell receptor beta chains presented below share a single source sample, sequenced in a study of tumor-infiltrating lymphocytes in primary liver carcinoma. Total RNA (around 500 ng) served as template for TCR beta cDNA synthesis primed by a constant-region primer. Construction of TCR beta libraries relied on three successive nested multiplex PCR rounds employing slightly modified ARM-PCR. TRBV1-TRBV30 forward primers and a C-beta reverse primer were used in the first two PCR rounds, which each ran for about 11 cycles. TCRdb redid the calling of the multiplex PCR reads with MiXCR, one entry per CDR3 protein. There are 90,000 to 150,000 distinct CDR3 sequences in the sample; roughly 70% occur only once, and around 8.1% lies in the top ten. The study co-extracted DNA and RNA from around 18-30 mg of unsorted bulk tissue. The specimen was tumor-adjacent normal liver tissue. Every receptor here comes from an older woman with primary liver carcinoma and hepatitis B virus infection.

This clonotype has ten or more counts. This chain joins TRBV4-2 and TRBJ2-2; D ambiguous. This CDR3 spans 16 amino acids. The germline V gene encodes CDR1 LGHNA and CDR2 YNFKEQ. The V gene lost 4 bases and the J gene lost 3 bases, with 15 bases spanning the gap. This CDR3 is CASSRESEAYTGELFF. CDR3 sequence (DNA): TGTGCCAGCAGCCGAGAATCGGAAGCGTACACCGGGGAGCTGTTTTTT.

The rearrangement joins TRBV4-1 to TRBJ1-2, with 7 bases that match TRBD1. The germline gives CDR1 MGHRA, CDR2 YSYEKL. This CDR3 is 14 amino acids long. In DNA form, the CDR3 reads TGCGTCAGTAGCCAAGTGACAGGGTTCTATGGCTACACCTTC. This sequence encodes CVSSQVTGFYGYTF.

Remarks on this clonotype: The CDR3 ends on some other residue instead of the conserved phenylalanine or tryptophan, so this is likely a read error. The chain uses TRBV4-2 and TRBJ2-1, with D possibly TRBD2 on 6 matching bases. Germline values: CDR1 LGHNA, CDR2 YNFKEQ. The length of the CDR3 is 16 residues. CDR3 protein: CANSQDVEGAYNEQFL. Written as DNA, the CDR3 is TGTGCCAACAGCCAAGATGTGGAGGGAGCCTACAATGAGCAGTTCTTA.

Comments on this clonotype: The CDR3 does not end in the conserved phenylalanine or tryptophan, so this is likely a read error. It is unclear where the CDR3 begins or ends on the DNA, so no DNA is shown, and the CDR3 is as TCRdb lists it. This chain links TRBV21-1 with TRBJ2-3; TRBD2 is the table's D call and was not checked against the DNA. TRBV21-1 is termed a pseudogene. The CDR3 totals 16 residues, both ends included. The CDR3: CASSIRLPMMGDTQYY.

About this clonotype: A read error may account for a junction end that differs from germline. The J gene is TRBJ2-3, the V gene TRBV5-4, with 10 nucleotides matching TRBD2. Germline CDR1 and CDR2: SGHNT and YYREEE (reference sequence). The CDR3 totals 16 residues. DNA for the CDR3: TGTACCAGCAGCCTGAGCGGGAGGGGTGGGACAGATACACAGTATTTT. Translated, it gives CTSSLSGRGGTDTQYF.

Of note for this clonotype: Mismatch with germline at one junction end may stem from a read error. The chain is built from TRBV12-3 or TRBV12-4 and TRBJ1-2; 7 positions match TRBD1. The CDR3 has 14 residues. This chain's CDR3 is CASRDRSTNYGYTF. For the CDR3, the DNA is TGTGCCAGCAGGGACAGGTCTACTAACTATGGTTACACGTTC.

Points on this clonotype: This may stem from a read error, because a much larger clone lies one nucleotide away. J is TRBJ1-4 and V is TRBV7-9; the D is unclear. The CDR3 is 13 amino acids. Germline CDR1 reads SEHNR; CDR2 reads FQNEAQ (reference sequence). The CDR3 is CASSIATNEKLFF. DNA for the CDR3: TGTGCCAGCAGCATAGCAACTAATGAAAAACTGTTTTTT. Looking up the rest from reference TRBV7-9 and TRBJ1-4 gives the full variable domain: DTGVSQNPRHKITKRGQNVTFRCDPISEHNRLYWYRQTLGQGPEFLTYFQNEAQLEKSRLLSDRFSAERPKGSFSTLEIQRTEQGDSAMYLCASSIATNEKLFFGSGTQLSVL.